This TCR beta chain was found in a study of shared clonotypes between healthy human individuals. Study-level findings and limits: An effect of sequencing depth on clonotype sharing among donors was expected.

To note about this clone: Its antigen is not known.

Some clones are missing from TCRdb's copy, which holds only in-frame ones; the method was immunoSEQ multiplex PCR. Counted here are about 770,000 clones, roughly 72% occurring once; the ten biggest clones make up approximately 1.8%. The germline V gene encodes CDR1 MDHEN and CDR2 SYDVKM. The ends were cut back, 9 bases at V and 1 base at J, with 15 bases in the middle. The CDR3 covers 14 residues. The chain is built from TRBV28 and TRBJ1-2; D is undetermined. Material: memory CD4+ T cells sorted from blood. Noted subset: CD45RA-negative fraction. The clonotype comes from a woman aged 25 to 39 in good health. The CDR3 reads CASSGPNLNYGYTF. The CDR3 region has the DNA TGTGCCAGTAGTGGCCCGAACCTTAACTATGGCTACACCTTC.